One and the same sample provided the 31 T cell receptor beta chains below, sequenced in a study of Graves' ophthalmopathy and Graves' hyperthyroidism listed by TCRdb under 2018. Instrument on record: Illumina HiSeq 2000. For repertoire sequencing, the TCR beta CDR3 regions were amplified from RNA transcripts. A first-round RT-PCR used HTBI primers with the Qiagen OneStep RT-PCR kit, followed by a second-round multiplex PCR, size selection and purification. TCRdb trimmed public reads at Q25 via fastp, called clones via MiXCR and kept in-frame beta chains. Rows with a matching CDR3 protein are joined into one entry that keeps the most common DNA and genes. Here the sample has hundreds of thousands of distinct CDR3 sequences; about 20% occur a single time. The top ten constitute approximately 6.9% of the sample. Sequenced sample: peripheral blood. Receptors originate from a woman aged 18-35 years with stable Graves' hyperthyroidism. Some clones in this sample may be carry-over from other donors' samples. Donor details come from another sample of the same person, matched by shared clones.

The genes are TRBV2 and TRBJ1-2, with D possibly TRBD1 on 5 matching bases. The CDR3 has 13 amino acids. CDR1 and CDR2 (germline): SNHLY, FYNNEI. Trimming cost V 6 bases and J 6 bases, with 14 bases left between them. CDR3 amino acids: CASRASGTDGYTF. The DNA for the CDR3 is TGTGCCAGCAGGGCTTCCGGGACGGATGGCTACACCTTC.

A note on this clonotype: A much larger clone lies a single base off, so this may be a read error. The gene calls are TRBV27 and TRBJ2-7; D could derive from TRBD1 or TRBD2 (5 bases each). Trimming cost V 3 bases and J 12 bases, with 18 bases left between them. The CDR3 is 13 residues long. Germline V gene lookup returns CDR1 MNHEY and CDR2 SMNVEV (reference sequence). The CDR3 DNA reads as TGTGCCAGCAGTTTTATCCGGGGCTACGAGGGGTACTTC. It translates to CASSFIRGYEGYF.

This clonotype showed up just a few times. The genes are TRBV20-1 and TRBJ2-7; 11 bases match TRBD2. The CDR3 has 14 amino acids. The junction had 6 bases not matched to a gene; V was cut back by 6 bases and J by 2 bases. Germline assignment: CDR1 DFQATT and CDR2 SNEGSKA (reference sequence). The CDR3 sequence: CSARGLAEPYEQYF. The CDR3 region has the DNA TGCAGTGCCCGGGGACTAGCGGAACCCTACGAGCAGTACTTC.

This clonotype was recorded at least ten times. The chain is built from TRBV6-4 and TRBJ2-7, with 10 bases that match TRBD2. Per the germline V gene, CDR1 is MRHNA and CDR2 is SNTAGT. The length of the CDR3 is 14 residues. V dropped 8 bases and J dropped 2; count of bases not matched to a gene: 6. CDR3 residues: CASPSGGAPYEQYF. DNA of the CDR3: TGTGCCAGCCCCAGCGGGGGGGCCCCCTACGAGCAGTACTTC.

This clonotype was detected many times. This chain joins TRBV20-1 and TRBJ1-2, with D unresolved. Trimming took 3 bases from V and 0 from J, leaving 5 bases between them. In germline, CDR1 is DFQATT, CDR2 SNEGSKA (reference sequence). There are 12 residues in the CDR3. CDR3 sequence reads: CSASGSNYGYTF. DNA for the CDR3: TGCAGTGCTAGTGGGTCTAACTATGGCTACACCTTC.

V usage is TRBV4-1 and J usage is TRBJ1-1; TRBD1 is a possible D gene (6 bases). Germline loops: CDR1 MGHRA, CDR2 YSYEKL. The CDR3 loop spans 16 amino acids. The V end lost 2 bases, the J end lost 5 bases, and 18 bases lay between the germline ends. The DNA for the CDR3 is TGCGCCAGCAGCCAATGGAGGGGGGGATCAGAAACTGAAGCTTTCTTT. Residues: CASSQWRGGSETEAFF.

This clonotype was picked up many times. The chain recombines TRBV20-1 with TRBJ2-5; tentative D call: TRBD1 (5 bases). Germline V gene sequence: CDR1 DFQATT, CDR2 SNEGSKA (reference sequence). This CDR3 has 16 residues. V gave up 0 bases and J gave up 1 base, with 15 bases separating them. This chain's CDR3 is CSARDFRVAPQETQYF. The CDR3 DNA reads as TGCAGTGCTAGAGATTTCAGGGTGGCACCCCAAGAGACCCAGTACTTC.

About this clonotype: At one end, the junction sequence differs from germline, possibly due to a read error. The CDR3 spells CASSLDRMNTEASF. DNA for the CDR3: TGTGCCAGCAGTCTCGACAGAATGAACACTGAAGCTTCCTTT. V is TRBV6-2 or TRBV6-3 and J is TRBJ1-1, with a weak D call TRBD1 (5 bases). The CDR3 length is 14 residues. The germline gives CDR1 MNHEY, CDR2 SVGEGT.

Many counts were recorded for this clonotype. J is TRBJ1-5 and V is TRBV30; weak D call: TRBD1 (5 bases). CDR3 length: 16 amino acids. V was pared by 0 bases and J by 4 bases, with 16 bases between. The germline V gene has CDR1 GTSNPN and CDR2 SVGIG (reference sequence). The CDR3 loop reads CAWSVDRGPGNQPQHF. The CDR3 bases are TGTGCCTGGAGTGTAGATCGGGGACCAGGGAATCAGCCCCAGCATTTT.

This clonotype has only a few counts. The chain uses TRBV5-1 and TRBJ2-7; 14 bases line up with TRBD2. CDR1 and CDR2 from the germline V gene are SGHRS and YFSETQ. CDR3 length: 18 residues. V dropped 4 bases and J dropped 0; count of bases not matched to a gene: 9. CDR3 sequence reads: CASSGEGLAGAFSYEQYF. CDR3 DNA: TGCGCCAGCAGCGGGGAGGGACTAGCGGGGGCCTTCTCCTACGAGCAGTACTTC.

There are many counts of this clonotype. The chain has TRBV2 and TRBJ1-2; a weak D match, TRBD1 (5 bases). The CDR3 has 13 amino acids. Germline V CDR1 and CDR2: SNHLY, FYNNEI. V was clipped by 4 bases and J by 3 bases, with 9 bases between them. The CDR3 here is CASSVTVDYGYTF. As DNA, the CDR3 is TGTGCCAGCAGTGTGACAGTCGACTATGGCTACACCTTC.

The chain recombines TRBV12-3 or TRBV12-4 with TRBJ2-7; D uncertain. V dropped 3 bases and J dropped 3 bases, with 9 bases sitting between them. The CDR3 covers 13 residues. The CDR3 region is CASSLKGIYEQYF. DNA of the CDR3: TGTGCCAGCAGTTTGAAAGGGATCTACGAGCAGTACTTC.

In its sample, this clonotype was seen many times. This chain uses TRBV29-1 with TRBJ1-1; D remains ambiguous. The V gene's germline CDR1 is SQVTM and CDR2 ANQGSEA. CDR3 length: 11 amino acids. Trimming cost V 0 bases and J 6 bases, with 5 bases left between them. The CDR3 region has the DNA TGCAGCGTTGAAGAGCCCCCTGAAGCTTTCTTT. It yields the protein CSVEEPPEAFF.

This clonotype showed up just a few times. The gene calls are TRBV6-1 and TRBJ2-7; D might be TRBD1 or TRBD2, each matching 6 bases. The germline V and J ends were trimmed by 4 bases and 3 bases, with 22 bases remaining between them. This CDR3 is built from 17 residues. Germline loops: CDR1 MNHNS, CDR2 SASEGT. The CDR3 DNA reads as TGTGCCAGCAGTGGCGGGACAAACTACCCGGACGGCTACGAGCAGTACTTC. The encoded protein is CASSGGTNYPDGYEQYF.

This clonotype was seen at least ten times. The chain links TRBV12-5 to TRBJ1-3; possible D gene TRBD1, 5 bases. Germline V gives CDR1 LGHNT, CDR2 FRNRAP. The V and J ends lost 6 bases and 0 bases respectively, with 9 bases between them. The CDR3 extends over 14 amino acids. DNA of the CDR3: TGTGCTAGTGGAACTGGGGGCTCTGGAAACACCATATATTTT. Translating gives CASGTGGSGNTIYF.

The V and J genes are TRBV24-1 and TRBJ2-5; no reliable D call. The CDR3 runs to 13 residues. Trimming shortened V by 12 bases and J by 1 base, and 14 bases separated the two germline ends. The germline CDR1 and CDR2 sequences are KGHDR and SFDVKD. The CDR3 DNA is TGTGCCCCCGCTACAGACCTCCAAGAGACCCAGTACTTC. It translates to CAPATDLQETQYF.

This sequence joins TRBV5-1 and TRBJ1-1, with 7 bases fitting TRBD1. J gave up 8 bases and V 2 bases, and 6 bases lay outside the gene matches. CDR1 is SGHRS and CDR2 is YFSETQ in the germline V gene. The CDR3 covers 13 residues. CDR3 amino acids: CASSFAGGLEAFF. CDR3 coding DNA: TGCGCCAGCAGCTTCGCAGGGGGGTTGGAAGCTTTCTTT.

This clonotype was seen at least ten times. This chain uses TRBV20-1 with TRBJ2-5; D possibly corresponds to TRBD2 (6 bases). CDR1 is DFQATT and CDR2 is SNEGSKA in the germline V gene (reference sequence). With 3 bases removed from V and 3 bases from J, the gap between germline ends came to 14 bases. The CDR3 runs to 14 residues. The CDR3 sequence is CSASYPGEEETQYF. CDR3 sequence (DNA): TGCAGTGCTAGCTATCCGGGAGAGGAAGAGACCCAGTACTTC.

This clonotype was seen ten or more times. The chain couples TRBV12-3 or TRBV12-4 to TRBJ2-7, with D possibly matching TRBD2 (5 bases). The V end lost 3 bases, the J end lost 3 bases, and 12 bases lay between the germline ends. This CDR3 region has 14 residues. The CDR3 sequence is CASSFGGSDYEQYF. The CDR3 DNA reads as TGTGCCAGCAGTTTTGGCGGGTCAGACTACGAGCAGTACTTC.

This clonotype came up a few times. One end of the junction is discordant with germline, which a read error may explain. This chain's CDR3 is CASSPTEAQGVNIKYF. The CDR3 nucleotides are TGTGCCAGCTCACCGACTGAGGCACAGGGCGTAAACATTAAGTACTTC. J is TRBJ2-4 and V is TRBV18, with a tentative D call TRBD1 (6 bases). The length of the CDR3 is 16 residues. Germline CDR1 KGHSH, CDR2 LQKENI.

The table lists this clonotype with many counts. The CDR3 bases are TGTGCCAGCAGGCCGACTAGCGGGGGGGTCGGTGGGGAGCTGTTTTTT. Encoded protein: CASRPTSGGVGGELFF. J is TRBJ2-2 and V is TRBV6-1; 14 bases are shared with TRBD2. After removal of 6 bases from V and 8 bases from J, the junction contained 8 bases not matched to a gene. There are 16 residues in the CDR3. Germline V gene lookup returns CDR1 MNHNS and CDR2 SASEGT.

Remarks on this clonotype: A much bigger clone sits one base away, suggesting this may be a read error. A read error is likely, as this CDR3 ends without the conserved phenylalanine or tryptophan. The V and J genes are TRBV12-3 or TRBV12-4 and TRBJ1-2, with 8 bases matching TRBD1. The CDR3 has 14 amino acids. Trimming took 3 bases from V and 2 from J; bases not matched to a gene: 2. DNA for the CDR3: TGTGCCAGCAGTTTCGGGACAGGCAACTATGGCTACACCTAC. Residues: CASSFGTGNYGYTY.

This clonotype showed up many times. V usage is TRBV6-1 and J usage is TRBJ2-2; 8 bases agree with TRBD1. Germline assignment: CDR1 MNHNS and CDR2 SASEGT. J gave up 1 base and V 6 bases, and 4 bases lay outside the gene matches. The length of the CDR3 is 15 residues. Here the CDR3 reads CASSPDRENTGELFF. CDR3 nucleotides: TGTGCCAGCAGCCCGGACAGGGAGAACACCGGGGAGCTGTTTTTT.

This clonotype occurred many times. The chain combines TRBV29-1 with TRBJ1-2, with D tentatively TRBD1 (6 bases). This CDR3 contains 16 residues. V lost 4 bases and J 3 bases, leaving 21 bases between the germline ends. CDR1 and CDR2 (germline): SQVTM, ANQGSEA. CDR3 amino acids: CSVGPPGGGRDYGYTF. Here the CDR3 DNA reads TGCAGCGTTGGTCCCCCTGGGGGGGGGCGAGACTATGGCTACACCTTC.

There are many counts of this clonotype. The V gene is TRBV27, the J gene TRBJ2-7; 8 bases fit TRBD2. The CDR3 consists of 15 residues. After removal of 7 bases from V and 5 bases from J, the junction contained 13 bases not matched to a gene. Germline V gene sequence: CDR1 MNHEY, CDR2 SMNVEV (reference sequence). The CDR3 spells CASIQSGTRRNEQYF. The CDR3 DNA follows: TGTGCCAGCATCCAGTCTGGGACTAGGAGAAACGAGCAGTACTTC.

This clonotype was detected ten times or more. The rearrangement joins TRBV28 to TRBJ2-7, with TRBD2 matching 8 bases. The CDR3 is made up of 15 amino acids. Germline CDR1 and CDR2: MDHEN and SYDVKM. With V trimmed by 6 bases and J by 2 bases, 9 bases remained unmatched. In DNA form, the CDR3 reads TGTGCCAGCAGGGAGGCCAGCGGGAGACCCTACGAGCAGTACTTC. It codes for CASREASGRPYEQYF.

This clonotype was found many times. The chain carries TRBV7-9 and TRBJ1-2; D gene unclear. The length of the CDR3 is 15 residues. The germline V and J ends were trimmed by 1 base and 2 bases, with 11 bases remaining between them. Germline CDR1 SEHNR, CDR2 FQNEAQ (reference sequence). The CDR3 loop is CASSLVRGFNYGYTF. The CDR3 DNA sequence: TGTGCCAGCAGCTTAGTGAGAGGTTTCAACTATGGCTACACCTTC.

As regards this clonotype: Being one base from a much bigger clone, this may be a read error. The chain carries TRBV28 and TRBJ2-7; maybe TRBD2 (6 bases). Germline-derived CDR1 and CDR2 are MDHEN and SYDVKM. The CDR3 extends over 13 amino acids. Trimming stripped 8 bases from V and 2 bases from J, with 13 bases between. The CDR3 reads CASRDSRTYEQYV. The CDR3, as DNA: TGTGCCAGCCGGGACTCCCGGACCTACGAGCAGTACGTC.

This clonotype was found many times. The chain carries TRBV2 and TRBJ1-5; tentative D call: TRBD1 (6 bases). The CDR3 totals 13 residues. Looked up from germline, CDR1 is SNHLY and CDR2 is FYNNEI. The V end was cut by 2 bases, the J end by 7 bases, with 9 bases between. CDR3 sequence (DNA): TGTGCCAGCAGTGAATCAGGGACACAGCCCCAGCATTTT. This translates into CASSESGTQPQHF.

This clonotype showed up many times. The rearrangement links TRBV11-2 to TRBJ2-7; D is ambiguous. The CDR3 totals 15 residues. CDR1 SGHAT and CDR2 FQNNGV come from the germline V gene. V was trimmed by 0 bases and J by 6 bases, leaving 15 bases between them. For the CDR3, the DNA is TGTGCCAGCAGCTTAGATCCGACGGACCTATCCGAGCAGTACTTC. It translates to CASSLDPTDLSEQYF.

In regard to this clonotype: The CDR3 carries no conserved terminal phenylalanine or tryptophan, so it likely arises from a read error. CDR3 residues: CASTEPNGANVLTL. CDR3 nucleotides: TGTGCCAGCACCGAGCCGAATGGGGCCAACGTCCTGACTTTG. J is TRBJ2-6 and V is TRBV12-3 or TRBV12-4; no definite D call. CDR3 size: 14 residues. The ends were cut back, 7 bases at V and 3 bases at J, with 10 bases in the middle.